This TCR beta chain was identified in a study of shared clonotypes between healthy human individuals. Original processing notes: ImmunoSEQ only sent back junction sequences with no quality scores, so filtering was done differently. Sequencing used immunoSEQ multiplex PCR; TCRdb keeps in-frame clones, though not all of them. V and J calls and clone size follow that table, whereas D and trimming were derived from the DNA. Seen here are around 480,000 clones, over 75% observed once, and the top ten hold about 12%. Trimming cost V 0 bases and J 6 bases; bases outside gene matches: 17. Germline-derived CDR1 and CDR2 are SNHLY and FYNNEI. The CDR3 is 18 amino acids.

This clonotype originated in a woman between 35 and 50 years old in good health. Some clones in this sample may be carry-over from other donors' samples. Sequencing used PBMCs. The V call is TRBV2, the J call TRBJ2-7; 7 bases are shared with TRBD2. The CDR3 nucleotides read TGTGCCAGCAGTGAAGCTTCCGTAGCGGGTTGGAGGGGATTCGAGCAGTACTTC. Translation gives CASSEASVAGWRGFEQYF. The full variable domain, completed using reference TRBV2 and TRBJ2-7, is EPEVTQTPSHQVTQMGQEVILRCVPISNHLYFYWYRQILGQKVEFLVSFYNNEISEKSEIFDDQFSVERPDGSNFTLKIRSTKLEDSAMYFCASSEASVAGWRGFEQYFGPGTRLTVT.